This T cell receptor (beta chain) was recovered during a study of cytomegalovirus exposure and HLA in healthy donors. Study conclusions and caveats: Later analysis associated a missense DCLRE1C variant with TCR beta V- and J-gene trimming. In a later analysis, TCR association rates varied by HLA locus: DRB1 most, HLA-C fewest.

Germline-derived CDR1 and CDR2 are SGHRS and YFSETQ. The CDR3 runs to 15 residues. V shed 1 base, J shed 3 bases, and the junction held 7 bases outside the gene matches. On this clone: Its antigen remains unidentified.

13 Jbeta primers and 60 Vbeta primers were used for the PCR. Assay used: immunoSEQ multiplex PCR; TCRdb lists only in-frame clones, some missing. The sample records roughly 180,000 clones, approximately 81% being singletons. What was sequenced was PBMCs. This chain joins TRBV5-1 and TRBJ2-7; 7 bases fit TRBD1. The source of this sequence is a male donor in good health and CMV-seronegative. CDR3 DNA sequence: TGCGCCAGCAGCTTGCTAGGACAGGAAAACTACGAGCAGTACTTC. Amino acid sequence: CASSLLGQENYEQYF.